Listed below are T cell receptor beta chains from one sample, sequenced in a study of blood T cell repertoires in COVID-19. Only in-frame clones appear in the TCRdb table, and some are missing; sequencing was by immunoSEQ multiplex PCR. This repertoire shows roughly 170,000 clones, 60% to 80% found once; its top ten account for 17%. Sequencing was done on a sample of PBMCs or T cells enriched from blood (not recorded which). These receptor sequences come from a woman between 50 and 59 years old who had recovered from COVID-19. Both conserved end residues are part of each CDR3. The order of the fields is V gene, J gene, CDR3 protein.

v_call: TRBV27; j_call: TRBJ1-1; cdr3_aa: CASSLSGGFDTEAFF
v_call: TRBV5-5; j_call: TRBJ1-2; cdr3_aa: CASSGQGLLSDGYTF
v_call: TRBV19; j_call: TRBJ1-5; cdr3_aa: CASSIDQEWEGSNQPQHF
v_call: TRBV27; j_call: TRBJ2-4; cdr3_aa: CASSGLAGVRGIQYF
v_call: TRBV6-1; j_call: TRBJ1-2; cdr3_aa: CASSESISGPNYGYTF
v_call: TRBV3-1/TRBV3-2; j_call: TRBJ2-1; cdr3_aa: CASSPRDGSSYNEQFF
v_call: TRBV18; j_call: TRBJ2-7; cdr3_aa: CASTNRDSDYEQYF
v_call: TRBV3-1/TRBV3-2; j_call: TRBJ2-2; cdr3_aa: CASSQGAVSTGELFF
v_call: TRBV30; j_call: TRBJ1-3; cdr3_aa: CAWSVQGASGNTIYF
v_call: TRBV28; j_call: TRBJ2-5; cdr3_aa: CASSWGRKETQYF
v_call: TRBV27; j_call: TRBJ2-7; cdr3_aa: CASARFLAGSSYEQYF
v_call: TRBV5-1; j_call: TRBJ1-2; cdr3_aa: CASSHDRGVSDGYTF
v_call: TRBV6-5; j_call: TRBJ2-5; cdr3_aa: CASSYRLRGKGTQYF
v_call: TRBV4-1; j_call: TRBJ2-7; cdr3_aa: CASSPKAGAGWAYEQYF
v_call: TRBV9; j_call: TRBJ1-2; cdr3_aa: CASSVGAAANYGYTF
v_call: TRBV7-3; j_call: TRBJ2-1; cdr3_aa: CASSKTKDNEQFF
v_call: TRBV9; j_call: TRBJ2-2; cdr3_aa: CASSVSTGGYGELFF
v_call: TRBV28; j_call: TRBJ2-7; cdr3_aa: CASSGEGLASYEQYF